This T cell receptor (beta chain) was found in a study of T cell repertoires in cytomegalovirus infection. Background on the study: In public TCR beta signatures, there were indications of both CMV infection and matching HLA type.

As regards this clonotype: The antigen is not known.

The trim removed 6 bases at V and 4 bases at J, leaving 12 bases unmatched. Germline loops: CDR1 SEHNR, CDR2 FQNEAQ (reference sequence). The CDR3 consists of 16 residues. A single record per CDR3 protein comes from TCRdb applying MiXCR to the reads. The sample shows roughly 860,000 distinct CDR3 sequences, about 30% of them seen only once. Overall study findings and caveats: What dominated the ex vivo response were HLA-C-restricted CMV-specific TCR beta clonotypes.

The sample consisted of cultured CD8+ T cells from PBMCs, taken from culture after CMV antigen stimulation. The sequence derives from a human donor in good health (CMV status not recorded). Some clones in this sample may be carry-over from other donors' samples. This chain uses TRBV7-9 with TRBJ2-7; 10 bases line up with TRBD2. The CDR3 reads CASSIQAGGLPYEQYF. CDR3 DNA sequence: TGTGCCAGCAGTATCCAAGCGGGGGGGCTGCCTTACGAGCAGTACTTC.